Listed below are T cell receptor beta chains from one sample, sequenced in a study of shared clonotypes between healthy human individuals. Clones were sequenced by immunoSEQ multiplex PCR, and TCRdb holds only the in-frame ones, with some missing. The sample consists of 600,000 to 750,000 clones, about 90% of them appearing once. The specimen sequenced was memory CD8+ T cells from PBMCs. The receptors originated from a young man in good health. Some clones in this sample may be carry-over from other donors' samples. The CDR3 runs from the conserved cysteine through the conserved F or W. The order of the fields is V gene, clone size, D gene, J gene, CDR3 DNA, CDR3 protein. D genes are given only for firm matches. The size entry is marked missing in some rows and otherwise reads once, few, many or a size class.

v_gene: TRBV27; abundance: once; d_gene: -; j_gene: TRBJ2-1; CDR3nt: TGTGCCAGCAGTTTATTGGGGTCGCACGGTGAGCAGTTCTTC; CDR3aa: CASSLLGSHGEQFF
v_gene: TRBV6-5; abundance: -; d_gene: TRBD2; j_gene: TRBJ2-3; CDR3nt: TGTGCCAGCAGAGTACGGGGGGGCACAGATACGCAGTATTTT; CDR3aa: CASRVRGGTDTQYF
v_gene: TRBV12-5; abundance: -; d_gene: -; j_gene: TRBJ1-3; CDR3nt: TGTGCTAGTGGTTTGGAAGAGAGCTCTGGAAACACCATATATTTT; CDR3aa: CASGLEESSGNTIYF
v_gene: TRBV6-5; abundance: -; d_gene: -; j_gene: TRBJ2-7; CDR3nt: TGTGCCAGCAGTTCCAGGGCAGGCCGAGTCTCGGGGGAGCAGTACTTC; CDR3aa: CASSSRAGRVSGEQYF
v_gene: TRBV13; abundance: -; d_gene: TRBD2; j_gene: TRBJ2-2; CDR3nt: TGTGCCAGCAGCCGACCTAGCGGGTTGAACACCGGGGAGCTGTTTTTT; CDR3aa: CASSRPSGLNTGELFF
v_gene: TRBV6-1; abundance: few; d_gene: TRBD2; j_gene: TRBJ2-3; CDR3nt: TGTGCCAGCACCCCGGGGAGGGACACAGATACGCAGTATTTT; CDR3aa: CASTPGRDTDTQYF
v_gene: TRBV18; abundance: -; d_gene: -; j_gene: TRBJ1-3; CDR3nt: TGTGCCAGCTCACCACCCGGCCAGGGTACCTCTGGAAACACCATATATTTT; CDR3aa: CASSPPGQGTSGNTIYF
v_gene: TRBV5-6; abundance: -; d_gene: -; j_gene: TRBJ1-4; CDR3nt: TGTGCCAGCAGCTATGGGGGGGTTGAAAAACTGTTTTTT; CDR3aa: CASSYGGVEKLFF
v_gene: TRBV28; abundance: -; d_gene: -; j_gene: TRBJ1-3; CDR3nt: TGTGCCAGCAGTTCCCTGACAGAGGTCTCTGGAAACACCATATATTTT; CDR3aa: CASSSLTEVSGNTIYF
v_gene: TRBV7-9; abundance: -; d_gene: -; j_gene: TRBJ2-1; CDR3nt: TGTGCCAGCAGCTTGGCCGGGGGACCGCGGGGAAATGAGCAGTTCTTC; CDR3aa: CASSLAGGPRGNEQFF
v_gene: TRBV28; abundance: -; d_gene: -; j_gene: TRBJ2-2; CDR3nt: TGTGCCAGCAGCTACCCCTCGGACGGGGAGCTGTTTTTT; CDR3aa: CASSYPSDGELFF
v_gene: TRBV27; abundance: -; d_gene: -; j_gene: TRBJ2-2; CDR3nt: TGTGCCAGCAGTTTAGCCGAGGTGGCCGGGGAGCTGTTTTTT; CDR3aa: CASSLAEVAGELFF
v_gene: TRBV4-1; abundance: -; d_gene: -; j_gene: TRBJ1-5; CDR3nt: TGCGCCAGCAGCCCACACAGGACAGAGATCAATCAGCCCCAGCATTTT; CDR3aa: CASSPHRTEINQPQHF
v_gene: TRBV2; abundance: -; d_gene: -; j_gene: TRBJ2-1; CDR3nt: TGTGCCAGCAGTGCTCTAAGGAATGAGCAGTTCTTC; CDR3aa: CASSALRNEQFF
v_gene: TRBV30; abundance: -; d_gene: TRBD1; j_gene: TRBJ1-2; CDR3nt: TGTGCCTGGAGTTTTATTACAGGGGGCAAGAATGGCTACACCTTC; CDR3aa: CAWSFITGGKNGYTF
v_gene: TRBV27; abundance: -; d_gene: -; j_gene: TRBJ1-2; CDR3nt: TGTGCCAGCAGTTTACGGGCAGGGGTTCAGCGTGACTATGGCTACACCTTC; CDR3aa: CASSLRAGVQRDYGYTF
v_gene: TRBV27; abundance: -; d_gene: TRBD2; j_gene: TRBJ2-4; CDR3nt: TGTGCCAGCAGGCTATATTCAGCGGGATTAGCCAAAAACATTCAGTACTTC; CDR3aa: CASRLYSAGLAKNIQYF
v_gene: TRBV10-3; abundance: few; d_gene: -; j_gene: TRBJ1-1; CDR3nt: TGTGCCATCAGTGAGTCAGAACAGCTGGGCACTGAAGCTTTCTTT; CDR3aa: CAISESEQLGTEAFF
v_gene: TRBV27; abundance: -; d_gene: -; j_gene: TRBJ1-2; CDR3nt: TGTGCCAGCAGTTTTAAGGAGGGGCGAGGCTACACCTTC; CDR3aa: CASSFKEGRGYTF
v_gene: TRBV2; abundance: -; d_gene: -; j_gene: TRBJ2-5; CDR3nt: TGTGCTACCAGCAGATACCTCCGGTCGGTACAAGAGACCCAGTACTTC; CDR3aa: CATSRYLRSVQETQYF
v_gene: TRBV27; abundance: -; d_gene: TRBD2; j_gene: TRBJ2-1; CDR3nt: TGTGCCAGCAGTGCCGGACTAGTCCCCCATGAGCAGTTCTTC; CDR3aa: CASSAGLVPHEQFF
v_gene: TRBV27; abundance: -; d_gene: -; j_gene: TRBJ2-3; CDR3nt: TGTGCCAGCAGTTTGGTGGGCCTAAACAGAGCAGATACGCAGTATTTT; CDR3aa: CASSLVGLNRADTQYF
v_gene: TRBV28; abundance: -; d_gene: -; j_gene: TRBJ1-5; CDR3nt: TGTGCCAGCAGTTACGGGAGTGGGAATCAGCCCCAGCATTTT; CDR3aa: CASSYGSGNQPQHF
v_gene: TRBV11-2; abundance: -; d_gene: -; j_gene: TRBJ2-7; CDR3nt: TGTGCCAGCAGCCCGAACGCACACAGGGCGATAGACTACTACGAGCAGTACTTC; CDR3aa: CASSPNAHRAIDYYEQYF
v_gene: TRBV7-9; abundance: -; d_gene: -; j_gene: TRBJ2-1; CDR3nt: TGTGCCAGCAGCTTAGACGAGCAGTTCTTC; CDR3aa: CASSLDEQFF
v_gene: TRBV5-1; abundance: -; d_gene: -; j_gene: TRBJ1-1; CDR3nt: TGCGCCAGCAGCGCAAACAGGGCCCTGAGGACTGAAGCTTTCTTT; CDR3aa: CASSANRALRTEAFF
v_gene: TRBV4-2; abundance: -; d_gene: TRBD1; j_gene: TRBJ2-1; CDR3nt: TGTGCCAGCAGTGCTGGACAGGGGGATTTGTTGAATGAGCAGTTCTTC; CDR3aa: CASSAGQGDLLNEQFF
v_gene: TRBV16; abundance: -; d_gene: -; j_gene: TRBJ1-1; CDR3nt: TGTGCCAGCAGCCAAGGAGGGGGGGACACTGAAGCTTTCTTT; CDR3aa: CASSQGGGDTEAFF
v_gene: TRBV7-9; abundance: -; d_gene: -; j_gene: TRBJ2-1; CDR3nt: TGTGCCAGCAGCTTAGACGGACTTCTGACGCATGAGCAGTTCTTC; CDR3aa: CASSLDGLLTHEQFF
v_gene: TRBV27; abundance: few; d_gene: -; j_gene: TRBJ2-7; CDR3nt: TGTGCCAGCAGTTCGGGAGCCAACTACGAGCAGTACTTC; CDR3aa: CASSSGANYEQYF
v_gene: TRBV18; abundance: -; d_gene: -; j_gene: TRBJ1-1; CDR3nt: TGTGCCAGCTCACCGAAGTCAGGGCCGAACACTGAAGCTTTCTTT; CDR3aa: CASSPKSGPNTEAFF
v_gene: TRBV6-1; abundance: -; d_gene: -; j_gene: TRBJ2-7; CDR3nt: TGTGCCAGCAGTGAGGGAGACAGATCCCTATACGAGCAGTACTTC; CDR3aa: CASSEGDRSLYEQYF
v_gene: TRBV7-3; abundance: -; d_gene: TRBD1; j_gene: TRBJ2-1; CDR3nt: TGTGCCAGCAGTAGATTCGGACAGGGTTCCTACAATGAGCAGTTCTTC; CDR3aa: CASSRFGQGSYNEQFF
v_gene: TRBV27; abundance: -; d_gene: TRBD2; j_gene: TRBJ2-7; CDR3nt: TGTGCCAGCAGTCTTCGGACTAGCGGGACCTACGAGCAGTACTTC; CDR3aa: CASSLRTSGTYEQYF
v_gene: TRBV9; abundance: -; d_gene: -; j_gene: TRBJ2-3; CDR3nt: TGTGCCAGCAGCGTCGGAGGAGACCCTAGCACAGATACGCAGTATTTT; CDR3aa: CASSVGGDPSTDTQYF
v_gene: TRBV21-1; abundance: -; d_gene: -; j_gene: TRBJ1-1; CDR3nt: TGTGCCAGCAGTTCAAGGGGGGTCGCGGACACAGAGAACACTGAAGCTTTCTTT; CDR3aa: CASSSRGVADTENTEAFF
v_gene: TRBV7-9; abundance: -; d_gene: TRBD1; j_gene: TRBJ2-1; CDR3nt: TGTGCCAGCTTTAGCTTATCGTTCTCGGGACAGGGTCGAGAAGAGCAGTTCTTC; CDR3aa: CASFSLSFSGQGREEQFF
v_gene: TRBV13; abundance: -; d_gene: TRBD1; j_gene: TRBJ1-2; CDR3nt: TGTGCCAGCAGCTCCCAGGGGGCTAGTGGCTACACCTTC; CDR3aa: CASSSQGASGYTF
v_gene: TRBV6-1; abundance: -; d_gene: TRBD2; j_gene: TRBJ2-5; CDR3nt: TGTGCCAGCAGTGAAAGACTAGCGGGAGTCCAAGAGACCCAGTACTTC; CDR3aa: CASSERLAGVQETQYF
v_gene: TRBV7-9; abundance: -; d_gene: -; j_gene: TRBJ2-7; CDR3nt: TGTGCCAGCAGCTCCCGGCGGGGACCGTTTTACGAGCAGTACTTC; CDR3aa: CASSSRRGPFYEQYF
v_gene: TRBV15; abundance: -; d_gene: -; j_gene: TRBJ1-2; CDR3nt: TGTGCCACCAGCAGAGACAGGACAGCAAACTATGGCTACACCTTC; CDR3aa: CATSRDRTANYGYTF
v_gene: TRBV27; abundance: once; d_gene: -; j_gene: TRBJ2-2; CDR3nt: TGTGCCAGCAGTGCCTTTCTTACGGCTATGAGGGGAGCCCTAGGCGGGGAGCTGTTTTTT; CDR3aa: CASSAFLTAMRGALGGELFF
v_gene: TRBV10-3; abundance: -; d_gene: -; j_gene: TRBJ2-7; CDR3nt: TGTGCCATCAGTGACCCGGGCCAGGGCTACGAGCAGTACTTC; CDR3aa: CAISDPGQGYEQYF
v_gene: TRBV5-1; abundance: -; d_gene: -; j_gene: TRBJ1-5; CDR3nt: TGCGCCAGCACCCTACCCAGGAGCAATCAGCCCCAGCATTTT; CDR3aa: CASTLPRSNQPQHF
v_gene: TRBV5-8; abundance: -; d_gene: -; j_gene: TRBJ1-1; CDR3nt: TGTGCCAGCAGCTGGGCAGGATCAGCCGAAGCTTTCTTT; CDR3aa: CASSWAGSAEAFF
v_gene: TRBV5-6; abundance: -; d_gene: -; j_gene: TRBJ1-3; CDR3nt: TGTGCCAGCAGCTCAGCCCTCTCTGGAAACACCATATATTTT; CDR3aa: CASSSALSGNTIYF
v_gene: TRBV5-5; abundance: once; d_gene: -; j_gene: TRBJ1-1; CDR3nt: TGTGCCAGCAGCTTGGGAGCGAACACTGAAGCTTTCTTT; CDR3aa: CASSLGANTEAFF
v_gene: TRBV11-2; abundance: -; d_gene: TRBD1; j_gene: TRBJ2-7; CDR3nt: TGTGCCAGCAGCCGAATTCCGGGACAGGGGCCCTACGAGCAGTACTTC; CDR3aa: CASSRIPGQGPYEQYF
v_gene: TRBV19; abundance: -; d_gene: -; j_gene: TRBJ2-7; CDR3nt: TGTGCCAGTAGTACCTCAGGACAGTCCTACGAGCAGTACTTC; CDR3aa: CASSTSGQSYEQYF
v_gene: TRBV5-1; abundance: -; d_gene: TRBD1; j_gene: TRBJ1-5; CDR3nt: TGCGCCAGCAGAATGACGGGACAGGGTAGCAATCAGCCCCAGCATTTT; CDR3aa: CASRMTGQGSNQPQHF
v_gene: TRBV7-9; abundance: -; d_gene: TRBD2; j_gene: TRBJ2-1; CDR3nt: TGTGCCAGCAGCTTACGGCTAGCGGGAGGGCCGGGGAATGAGCAGTTCTTC; CDR3aa: CASSLRLAGGPGNEQFF